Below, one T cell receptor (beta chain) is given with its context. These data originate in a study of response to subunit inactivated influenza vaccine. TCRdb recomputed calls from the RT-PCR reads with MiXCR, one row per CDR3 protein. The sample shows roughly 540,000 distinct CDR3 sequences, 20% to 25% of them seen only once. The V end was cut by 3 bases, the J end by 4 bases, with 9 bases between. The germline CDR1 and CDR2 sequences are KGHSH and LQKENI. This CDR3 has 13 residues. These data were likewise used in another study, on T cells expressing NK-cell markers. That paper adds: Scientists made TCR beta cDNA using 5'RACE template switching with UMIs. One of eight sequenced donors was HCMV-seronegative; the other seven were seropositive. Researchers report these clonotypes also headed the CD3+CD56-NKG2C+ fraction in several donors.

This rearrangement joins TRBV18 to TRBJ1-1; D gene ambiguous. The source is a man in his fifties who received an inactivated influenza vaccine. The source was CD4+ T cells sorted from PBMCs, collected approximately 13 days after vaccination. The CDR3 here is CASSPAVVTEAFF. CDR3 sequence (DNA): TGTGCCAGCTCACCTGCGGTTGTCACTGAAGCTTTCTTT.